The 3 T cell receptor beta chains given below trace back to one sample, sequenced in a study of neoadjuvant anti-PD-1 for oral cavity cancer. Sequencing was performed with immunoSEQ multiplex PCR; in TCRdb, only in-frame clones are kept and a portion is missing. The sample yields about 24,000 clones, 20% to 30% seen once. The time point was: after neoadjuvant nivolumab, at surgical resection. Sample: tumor tissue, taken after nivolumab (anti-PD-1) treatment. The origin of the receptors is a person aged 35-79 years with oral cavity squamous cell carcinoma.

Relative to its sample, this clone is medium-sized (0.01 to 0.1%). Additional DNA sequences in this sample encode the identical CDR3. The chain has TRBV19 and TRBJ2-6; 8 nucleotides agree with TRBD1. V lost 6 bases to trimming and J lost 4 bases; unmatched junction nucleotides: 5. CDR3 length: 15 residues. CDR1 and CDR2 (germline): LNHDA, SQIVND (reference sequence). CDR3 sequence reads: CASSGQGTGANVLTF. The CDR3 coding sequence is TGTGCCAGTAGCGGACAGGGTACCGGGGCCAACGTCCTGACTTTC.

J is TRBJ1-1 and V is TRBV20-1; D call uncertain. Trimming pared 0 bases from V and 10 bases from J, leaving 9 bases between. This CDR3 contains 11 residues. Looked up from germline, CDR1 is DFQATT and CDR2 is SNEGSKA (reference sequence). This chain's CDR3 is CSARDYFPAFF. The CDR3 region has the DNA TGCAGTGCTAGAGACTATTTCCCAGCTTTCTTT.

This clone was counted between two and nine times. This rearrangement joins TRBV5-6 to TRBJ2-7; unclear D gene. Germline V gene data show CDR1 as SGHDT and CDR2 as YYEEEE. V was clipped by 1 base and J by 1 base, with 6 bases between them. The CDR3 has 13 amino acids. CDR3 residues: CASSLMRSYEQYF. The CDR3 bases are TGTGCCAGCAGCTTGATGCGGTCCTACGAGCAGTACTTC.